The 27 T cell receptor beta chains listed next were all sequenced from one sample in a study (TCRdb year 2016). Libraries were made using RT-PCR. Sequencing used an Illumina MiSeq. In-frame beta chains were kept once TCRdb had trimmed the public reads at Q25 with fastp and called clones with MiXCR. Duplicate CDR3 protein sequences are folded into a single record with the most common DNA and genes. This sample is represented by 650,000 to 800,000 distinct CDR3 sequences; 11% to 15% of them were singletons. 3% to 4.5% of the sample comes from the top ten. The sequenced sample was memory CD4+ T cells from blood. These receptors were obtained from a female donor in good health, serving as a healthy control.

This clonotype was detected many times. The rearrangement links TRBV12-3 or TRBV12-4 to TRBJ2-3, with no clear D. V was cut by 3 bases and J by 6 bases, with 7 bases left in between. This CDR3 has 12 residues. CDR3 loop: CASSFGYDTQYF. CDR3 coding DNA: TGTGCCAGCAGTTTCGGGTATGATACGCAGTATTTT.

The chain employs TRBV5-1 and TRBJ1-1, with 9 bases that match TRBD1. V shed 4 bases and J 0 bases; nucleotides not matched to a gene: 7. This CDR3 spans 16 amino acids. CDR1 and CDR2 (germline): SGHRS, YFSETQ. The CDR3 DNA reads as TGCGCCAGCAGCCTACACGGGACAGGGTTGAACACTGAAGCTTTCTTT. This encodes CASSLHGTGLNTEAFF.

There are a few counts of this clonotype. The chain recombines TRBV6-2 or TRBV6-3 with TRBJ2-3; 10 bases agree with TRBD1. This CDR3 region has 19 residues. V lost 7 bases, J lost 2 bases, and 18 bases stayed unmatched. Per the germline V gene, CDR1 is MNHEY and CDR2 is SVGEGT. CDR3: CASTPDRGSSHFNTDTQYF. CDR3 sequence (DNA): TGTGCCAGCACCCCGGACAGGGGGTCTTCCCACTTCAACACAGATACGCAGTATTTT.

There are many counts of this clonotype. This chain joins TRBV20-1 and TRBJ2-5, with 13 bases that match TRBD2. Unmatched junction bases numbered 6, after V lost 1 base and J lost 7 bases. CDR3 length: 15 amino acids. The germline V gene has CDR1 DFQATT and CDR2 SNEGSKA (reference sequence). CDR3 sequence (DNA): TGCAGTGCTAGAGCCACTAGCGGGAGGGGTGGGACCCAGTACTTC. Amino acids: CSARATSGRGGTQYF.

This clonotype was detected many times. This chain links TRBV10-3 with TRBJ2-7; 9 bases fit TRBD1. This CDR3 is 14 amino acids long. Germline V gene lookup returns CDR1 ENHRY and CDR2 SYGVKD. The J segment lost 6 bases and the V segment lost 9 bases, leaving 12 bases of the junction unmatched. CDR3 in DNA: TGTGCCATGGAGGCCGGGACAGGGCTTAGCGAGCAGTACTTC. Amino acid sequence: CAMEAGTGLSEQYF.

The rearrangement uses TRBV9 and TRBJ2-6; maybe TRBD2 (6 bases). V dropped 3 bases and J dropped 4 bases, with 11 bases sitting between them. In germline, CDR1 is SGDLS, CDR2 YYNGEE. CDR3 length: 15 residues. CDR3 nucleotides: TGTGCCAGCAGCGGGGGGGAATCCGGGGCCAACGTCCTGACTTTC. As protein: CASSGGESGANVLTF.

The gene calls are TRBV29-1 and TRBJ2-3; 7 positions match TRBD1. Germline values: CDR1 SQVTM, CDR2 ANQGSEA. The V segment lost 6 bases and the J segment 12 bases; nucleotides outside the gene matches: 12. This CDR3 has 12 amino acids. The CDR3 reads CSVGRDRVGQYF. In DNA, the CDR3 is TGCAGCGTAGGACGAGACAGGGTTGGTCAGTATTTT.

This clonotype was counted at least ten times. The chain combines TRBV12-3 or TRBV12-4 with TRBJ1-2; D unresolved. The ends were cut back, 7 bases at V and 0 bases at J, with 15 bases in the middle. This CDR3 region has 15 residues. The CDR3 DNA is TGTGCCAGCACCACACTAACTCCAGCTAACTATGGCTACACCTTC. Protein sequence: CASTTLTPANYGYTF.

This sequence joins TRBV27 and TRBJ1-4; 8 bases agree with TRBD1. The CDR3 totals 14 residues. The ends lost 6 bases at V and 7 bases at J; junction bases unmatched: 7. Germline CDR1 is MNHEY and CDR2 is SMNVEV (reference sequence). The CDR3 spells CASSKQGVGEKLFF. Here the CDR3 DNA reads TGTGCCAGCAGCAAACAGGGGGTGGGTGAAAAACTGTTTTTT.

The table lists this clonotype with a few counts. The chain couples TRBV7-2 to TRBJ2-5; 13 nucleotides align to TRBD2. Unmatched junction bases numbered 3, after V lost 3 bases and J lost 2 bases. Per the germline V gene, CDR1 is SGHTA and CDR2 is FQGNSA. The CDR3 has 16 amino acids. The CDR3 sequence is CASSFTSGGGQETQYF. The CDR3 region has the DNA TGTGCCAGCAGCTTCACTAGCGGGGGGGGACAAGAGACCCAGTACTTC.

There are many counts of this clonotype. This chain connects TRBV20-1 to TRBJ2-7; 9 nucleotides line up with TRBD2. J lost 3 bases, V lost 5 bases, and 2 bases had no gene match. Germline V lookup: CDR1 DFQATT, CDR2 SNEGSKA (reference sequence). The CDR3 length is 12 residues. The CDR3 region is CSAPTSGYEQYF. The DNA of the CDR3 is TGCAGTGCTCCGACTAGCGGCTACGAGCAGTACTTC.

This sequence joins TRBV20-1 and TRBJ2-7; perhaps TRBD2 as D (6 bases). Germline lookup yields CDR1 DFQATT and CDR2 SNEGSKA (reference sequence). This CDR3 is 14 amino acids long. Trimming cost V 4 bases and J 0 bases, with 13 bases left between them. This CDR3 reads CSANRDSSSYEQYF. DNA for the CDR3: TGCAGTGCTAACCGGGACTCGAGCTCCTACGAGCAGTACTTC.

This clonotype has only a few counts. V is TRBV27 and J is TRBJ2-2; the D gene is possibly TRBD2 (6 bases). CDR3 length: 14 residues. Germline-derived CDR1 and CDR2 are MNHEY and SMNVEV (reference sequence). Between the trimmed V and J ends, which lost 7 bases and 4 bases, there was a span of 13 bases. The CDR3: CASMWAGPTGELFF. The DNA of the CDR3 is TGTGCCAGCATGTGGGCGGGGCCCACCGGGGAGCTGTTTTTT.

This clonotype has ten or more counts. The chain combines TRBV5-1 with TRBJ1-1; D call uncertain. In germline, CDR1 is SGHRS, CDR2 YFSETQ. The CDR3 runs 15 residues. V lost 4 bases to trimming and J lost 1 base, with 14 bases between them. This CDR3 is CASSRQGSGNTEAFF. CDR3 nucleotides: TGCGCCAGCAGCCGCCAAGGGTCCGGGAACACTGAAGCTTTCTTT.

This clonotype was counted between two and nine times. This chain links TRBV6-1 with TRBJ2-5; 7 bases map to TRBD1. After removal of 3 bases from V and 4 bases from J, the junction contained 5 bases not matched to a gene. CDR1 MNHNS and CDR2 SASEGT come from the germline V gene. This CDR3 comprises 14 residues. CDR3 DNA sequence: TGTGCCAGCAGTGAGACAGGGAATAGAGAGACCCAGTACTTC. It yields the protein CASSETGNRETQYF.

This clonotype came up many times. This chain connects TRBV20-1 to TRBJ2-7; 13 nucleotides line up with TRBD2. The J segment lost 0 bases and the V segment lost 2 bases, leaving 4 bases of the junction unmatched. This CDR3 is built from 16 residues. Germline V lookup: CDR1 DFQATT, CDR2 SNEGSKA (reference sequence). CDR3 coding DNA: TGCAGTGCTAGAAGGACTAGCGGGGGTAGCTCCTACGAGCAGTACTTC. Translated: CSARRTSGGSSYEQYF.

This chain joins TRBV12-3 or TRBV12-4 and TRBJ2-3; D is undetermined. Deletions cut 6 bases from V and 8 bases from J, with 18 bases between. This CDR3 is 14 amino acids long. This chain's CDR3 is CASSLSGPTATQYF. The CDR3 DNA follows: TGTGCCAGCAGCCTATCCGGGCCGACCGCTACGCAGTATTTT.

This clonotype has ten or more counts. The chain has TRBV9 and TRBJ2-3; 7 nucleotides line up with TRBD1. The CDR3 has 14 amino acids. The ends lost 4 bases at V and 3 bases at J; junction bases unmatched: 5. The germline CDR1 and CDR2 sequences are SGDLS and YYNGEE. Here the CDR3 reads CASSIGQVTDTQYF. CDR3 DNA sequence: TGTGCCAGCAGCATCGGACAGGTAACAGATACGCAGTATTTT.

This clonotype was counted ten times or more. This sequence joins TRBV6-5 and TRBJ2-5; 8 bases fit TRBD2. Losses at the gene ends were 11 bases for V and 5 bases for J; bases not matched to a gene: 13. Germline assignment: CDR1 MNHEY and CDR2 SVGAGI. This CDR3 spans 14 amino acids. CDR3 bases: TGTGCCGTACGGACCCGGGAGGGTGGGGAGACCCAGTACTTC. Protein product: CAVRTREGGETQYF.

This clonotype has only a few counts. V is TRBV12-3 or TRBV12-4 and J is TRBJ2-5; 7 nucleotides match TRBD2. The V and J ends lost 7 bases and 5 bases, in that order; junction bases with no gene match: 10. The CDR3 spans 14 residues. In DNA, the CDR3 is TGTGCCAGCATCAAACGGGGGGTTCGGGAGACCCAGTACTTC. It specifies CASIKRGVRETQYF.

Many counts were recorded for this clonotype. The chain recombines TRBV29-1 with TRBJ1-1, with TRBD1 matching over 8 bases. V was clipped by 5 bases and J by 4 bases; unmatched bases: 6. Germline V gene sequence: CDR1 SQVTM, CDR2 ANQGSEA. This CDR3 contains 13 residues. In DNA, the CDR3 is TGCAGCGTTTCCAGGGGGCGAGTCACTGAAGCTTTCTTT. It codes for CSVSRGRVTEAFF.

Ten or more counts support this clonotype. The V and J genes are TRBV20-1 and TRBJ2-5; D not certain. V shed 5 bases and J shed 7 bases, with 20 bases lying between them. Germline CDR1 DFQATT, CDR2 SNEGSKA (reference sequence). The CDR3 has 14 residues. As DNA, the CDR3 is TGCAGTGCTGGTAGACTTTTCGGTCAAAGGACCCAGTACTTC. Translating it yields CSAGRLFGQRTQYF.

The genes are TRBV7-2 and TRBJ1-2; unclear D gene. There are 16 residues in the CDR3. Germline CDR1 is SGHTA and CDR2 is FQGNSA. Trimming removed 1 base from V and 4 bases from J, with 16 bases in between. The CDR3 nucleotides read TGTGCCAGCAGCTTAGGGCTGCGTACAGACTCCTATGGCTACACCTTC. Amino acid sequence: CASSLGLRTDSYGYTF.

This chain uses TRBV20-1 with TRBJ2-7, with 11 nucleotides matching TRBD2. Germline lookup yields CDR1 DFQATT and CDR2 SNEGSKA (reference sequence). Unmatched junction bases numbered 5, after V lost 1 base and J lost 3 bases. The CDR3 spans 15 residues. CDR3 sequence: CSARVSTSGNYEQYF. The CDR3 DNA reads TGCAGTGCTAGAGTATCGACTAGCGGGAACTACGAGCAGTACTTC.

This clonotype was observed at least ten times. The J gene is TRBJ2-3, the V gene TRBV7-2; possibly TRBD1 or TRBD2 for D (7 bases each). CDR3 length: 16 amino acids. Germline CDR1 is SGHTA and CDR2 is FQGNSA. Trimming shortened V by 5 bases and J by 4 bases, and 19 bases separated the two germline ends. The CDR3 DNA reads TGTGCCAGCAGCCCGACGGTCAGGGGGGGCTCAGATACGCAGTATTTT. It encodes CASSPTVRGGSDTQYF.

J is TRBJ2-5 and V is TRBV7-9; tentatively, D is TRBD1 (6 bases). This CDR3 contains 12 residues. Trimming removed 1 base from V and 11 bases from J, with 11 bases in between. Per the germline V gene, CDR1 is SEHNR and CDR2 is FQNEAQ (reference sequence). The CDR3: CASSLEGVLQYF. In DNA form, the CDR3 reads TGTGCCAGCAGCTTAGAGGGGGTACTTCAGTACTTC.

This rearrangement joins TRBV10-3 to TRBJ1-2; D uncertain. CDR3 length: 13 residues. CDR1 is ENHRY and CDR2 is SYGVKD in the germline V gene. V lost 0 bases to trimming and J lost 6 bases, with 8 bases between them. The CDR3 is CAISESGMDGYTF. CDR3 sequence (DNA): TGTGCCATCAGTGAGTCGGGGATGGATGGCTACACCTTC.